This is a list of T cell receptor beta chains from one sample in a study of beta chain features in type 1 diabetes. Some clones are missing from TCRdb's copy, which holds only in-frame ones; the method was immunoSEQ multiplex PCR. This table has 130,000 to 150,000 clones, 13% appearing once. The sequencing input was central memory CD4+ T cells from blood. All receptors derive from a man between 18 and 35 years old with type 1 diabetes. Each CDR3 is given with its conserved first and last residue. The D gene is left open where the match is weak. Size is omitted from some rows. Given values are once, few, many or a class for expanded clones.

J	V	size	D	DNA	CDR3
TRBJ1-1	TRBV18	-	-	TGTGCCAGCTCACCAGGGATCCAGAGGAACACTGAAGCTTTCTTT	CASSPGIQRNTEAFF
TRBJ1-2	TRBV25-1	few	-	TGTGCCAGCAGTGAATCCGGCAGTAATGGCTACACCTTC	CASSESGSNGYTF
TRBJ2-3	TRBV5-1	-	-	TGCGCCAGCAGCCTCCGTGGCGGGGCGGTCGGAGATACGCAGTATTTT	CASSLRGGAVGDTQYF
TRBJ1-2	TRBV10-2	-	TRBD1	TGCGCCAGCAGTTTCGTGACAGGGGTCTACACCTTC	CASSFVTGVYTF
TRBJ1-2	TRBV23-1	many	-	TGCGCCAGCAGCCACCAGGGTCTTGAATATGGCTACACCTTC	CASSHQGLEYGYTF
TRBJ1-1	TRBV30	-	-	TGTGCCTGGGTATCCCAATGGGACACTGAAGCTTTCTTT	CAWVSQWDTEAFF
TRBJ1-1	TRBV25-1	-	-	TGTGCCAGCAGTCCAGAGAACACTGAAGCTTTCTTT	CASSPENTEAFF
TRBJ2-1	TRBV5-4	few	-	TGTGCCAGCAGCTTGGGCGGGATCAACCACAATGAGCAGTTCTTC	CASSLGGINHNEQFF
TRBJ2-5	TRBV2	few	-	TGTGCCACGCAAACCAGGGTTAGGCAAGAGACCCAGTACTTC	CATQTRVRQETQYF
TRBJ2-1	TRBV30	-	-	TGTGCCTGGAGTTACCTGGACCGCCTGCCCTACAATGAGCAGTTCTTC	CAWSYLDRLPYNEQFF